What follows are 15 T cell receptor beta chains derived from one specimen sequenced in a study of CD8 T cells in Susac syndrome. Random hexamers primed reverse transcription of about 0.5 to 1 ug RNA. Each CDR3 protein gets one entry after TCRdb re-called the immunoSEQ multiplex PCR reads with MiXCR. Seen here are 150,000 to 200,000 distinct CDR3 sequences, around 95% observed once, and the top ten hold over 0.12%. Sequenced: CD4+ T cells from PBMCs. These receptors all come from a human donor in good health.

The gene calls are TRBV5-4 and TRBJ1-1; D gene uncertain. V dropped 3 bases and J dropped 0 bases, with 9 bases sitting between them. The CDR3 has 14 residues. Germline CDR1 SGHNT, CDR2 YYREEE (reference sequence). CDR3 in amino acids: CASSSGNMNTEAFF. CDR3 DNA: TGTGCCAGCAGCTCGGGAAACATGAACACTGAAGCTTTCTTT.

The chain links TRBV11-2 to TRBJ2-3; tentatively, D is TRBD1 (6 bases). CDR1 and CDR2 from the germline V gene are SGHAT and FQNNGV. The CDR3 is made up of 14 amino acids. Deletions cut 2 bases from V and 4 bases from J, with 10 bases between. The CDR3 loop is CASSLNTGPDTQYF. The CDR3 DNA reads as TGTGCCAGCAGCTTAAATACAGGGCCAGATACGCAGTATTTT.

The chain employs TRBV5-4 and TRBJ2-7, with 11 positions matching TRBD1. This CDR3 has 14 amino acids. V shed 4 bases and J 11 bases; nucleotides not matched to a gene: 11. The V gene's germline CDR1 is SGHNT and CDR2 YYREEE (reference sequence). The CDR3 nucleotides are TGTGCCAGCAGCCAAGGGACAGGGGGTCTGGGGAAGTACTTC. Translated, it gives CASSQGTGGLGKYF.

The gene calls are TRBV5-4 and TRBJ1-2; 8 bases line up with TRBD1. This CDR3 has 14 amino acids. Germline values: CDR1 SGHNT, CDR2 YYREEE (reference sequence). The junction had 6 bases not matched to a gene; V was cut back by 4 bases and J by 4 bases. The chain's CDR3 is CASSPDRVGYGYTF. In DNA form, the CDR3 reads TGTGCCAGCAGCCCGGACAGGGTGGGCTATGGCTACACCTTC.

The chain uses TRBV20-1 and TRBJ2-1, with TRBD2 identical over 13 bases. CDR3 length: 15 residues. Per germline, CDR1 DFQATT and CDR2 SNEGSKA (reference sequence). V shed 6 bases and J 7 bases; nucleotides not matched to a gene: 9. The CDR3 sequence: CSADTGLAGSNEQFF. In DNA, the CDR3 is TGCAGTGCGGACACGGGACTAGCGGGATCAAATGAGCAGTTCTTC.

The genes are TRBV5-1 and TRBJ2-5; D is perhaps TRBD1 or TRBD2 (5 bases each). CDR3 size: 14 residues. Germline-derived CDR1 and CDR2 are SGHRS and YFSETQ. V dropped 1 base and J dropped 1 base, with 8 bases sitting between them. The CDR3 protein is CASSLSGSQETQYF. In nucleotides, the CDR3 is TGCGCCAGCAGCTTGTCAGGGAGCCAAGAGACCCAGTACTTC.

This clonotype has a single count. The genes are TRBV6-1 and TRBJ2-3; no clear D gene. Germline CDR1 MNHNS, CDR2 SASEGT. Trimming removed 7 bases at V and 6 bases at J, with 11 bases between. The CDR3 is made up of 12 amino acids. The CDR3: CASKRKDDTQYF. In nucleotides, the CDR3 is TGTGCCAGCAAAAGAAAGGACGATACGCAGTATTTT.

The chain carries TRBV30 and TRBJ2-5; D might be TRBD2 (7 bases). V lost 2 bases and J 8 bases, leaving 15 bases between the germline ends. The CDR3 extends over 13 amino acids. Germline V CDR1 and CDR2: GTSNPN, SVGIG (reference sequence). CDR3 DNA sequence: TGTGCCTGGAGTAGGAGGGGGGGCGCAACCCAGTACTTC. Translating gives CAWSRRGGATQYF.

The chain recombines TRBV29-1 with TRBJ2-3; D is uncertain. This CDR3 spans 13 amino acids. V was clipped by 3 bases and J by 4 bases, with 11 bases between them. Germline CDR1 and CDR2: SQVTM and ANQGSEA. As DNA, the CDR3 is TGCAGCGTTGATTCAGTATCGTCAGATACGCAGTATTTT. It codes for CSVDSVSSDTQYF.

The chain has TRBV10-3 and TRBJ1-5; TRBD1 might be the D (5 bases). Trimming took off 4 bases at V and 1 base at J, with 8 bases between the two ends. This CDR3 contains 14 residues. Germline CDR1 ENHRY, CDR2 SYGVKD. The CDR3 bases are TGTGCCATCAGTGGCCAGGGAAGCAATCAGCCCCAGCATTTT. The encoded protein is CAISGQGSNQPQHF.

In this sample, this clonotype turned up once. V gene TRBV20-1 combines with J gene TRBJ1-5; a weak D match, TRBD1 (6 bases). Germline V CDR1 and CDR2: DFQATT, SNEGSKA (reference sequence). The CDR3 is 15 residues long. Trimming left V 6 bases short and J 1 base short, with 16 bases between. The CDR3 loop reads CSAARGGKSNQPQHF. CDR3 bases: TGCAGTGCGGCGAGGGGGGGCAAGAGCAATCAGCCCCAGCATTTT.

The V gene is TRBV20-1, the J gene TRBJ2-7, with TRBD2 as a possible D gene (6 bases). Trimming cost V 3 bases and J 2 bases, with 11 bases left between them. CDR1 is DFQATT, CDR2 SNEGSKA, per germline (reference sequence). There are 13 residues in the CDR3. For the CDR3, the DNA is TGCAGTGCTAGGCGGGGCCCAACCTACGAGCAGTACTTC. This translates into CSARRGPTYEQYF.

The chain couples TRBV12-3 or TRBV12-4 to TRBJ2-1; D remains ambiguous. The V gene lost 4 bases and the J gene lost 5 bases, with 15 bases spanning the gap. The length of the CDR3 is 15 residues. CDR3 DNA: TGTGCCAGCAGTTCCGGCCTGTATCCCCACAATGAGCAGTTCTTC. Translating gives CASSSGLYPHNEQFF.

This chain uses TRBV18 with TRBJ2-1; possibly TRBD2 for D (6 bases). V was clipped by 3 bases and J by 1 base, with 10 bases between them. Germline assignment: CDR1 KGHSH and CDR2 LQKENI. This CDR3 has 15 residues. Written as DNA, the CDR3 is TGTGCCAGCTCACCGGGGGGTCGGTCCTACAATGAGCAGTTCTTC. It codes for CASSPGGRSYNEQFF.

The chain links TRBV29-1 to TRBJ1-2; tentative D call: TRBD1 (6 bases). Germline CDR1 is SQVTM and CDR2 is ANQGSEA. Trimming stripped 4 bases from V and 6 bases from J, with 21 bases between. The CDR3 is made up of 15 amino acids. The CDR3 nucleotides read TGCAGCGTTGGAAAGGACCAGGGGAAAAAGGATGGCTACACCTTC. It encodes CSVGKDQGKKDGYTF.